These 16 T cell receptor beta chains share one sample of origin, sequenced in a study of shared clonotypes between healthy human individuals. The assay was immunoSEQ multiplex PCR, and TCRdb's table has in-frame clones only and misses some. The profile covers millions of clones, with more than 85% appearing a single time and 0.39% taken by the ten largest. Specimen: naive CD4+ T cells from PBMCs. Regarding subset: CD45RA+ positively selected. The receptors originated from a man younger than 30 in good health. Some clones in this sample may be carry-over from other donors' samples.

This chain joins TRBV5-1 and TRBJ2-3, with D possibly being TRBD2 (6 bases). From germline, CDR1 is SGHRS and CDR2 YFSETQ. V lost 6 bases and J 6 bases, leaving 17 bases between the germline ends. The CDR3 runs 14 residues. The CDR3 protein is CASTAGLPGDTQYF. The DNA for the CDR3 is TGCGCCAGCACTGCGGGGCTCCCCGGGGATACGCAGTATTTT. Looking up the rest from reference TRBV5-1 and TRBJ2-3 gives the full variable domain: KAGVTQTPRYLIKTRGQQVTLSCSPISGHRSVSWYQQTPGQGLQFLFEYFSETQRNKGNFPGRFSGRQFSNSRSEMNVSTLELGDSALYLCASTAGLPGDTQYFGPGTRLTVL.

In DNA form, the CDR3 reads TGTGCCAGCAGCTTGGGCGCCTATGGCTACACCTTC. This sequence encodes CASSLGAYGYTF. J is TRBJ1-2 and V is TRBV5-5, with unresolved D. The ends were cut back, 0 bases at V and 4 bases at J, with 4 bases in the middle. The length of the CDR3 is 12 residues. Germline V gene data show CDR1 as SGHKS and CDR2 as YYEKEE (reference sequence).

Written as DNA, the CDR3 is TGTGCCAGCAGTAGGGGCGGGGCGTACCGAGAGACCCAGTACTTC. Its translation: CASSRGGAYRETQYF. The chain employs TRBV27 and TRBJ2-5, with TRBD2 as a possible D gene (6 bases). V was shortened by 5 bases and J by 4 bases, with 17 bases between the two germline ends. Looked up from germline, CDR1 is MNHEY and CDR2 is SMNVEV (reference sequence). CDR3 size: 15 residues.

The V and J genes are TRBV25-1 and TRBJ2-7, with a possible D match to TRBD2 (6 bases). This CDR3 is built from 13 residues. Trimming pared 4 bases from V and 2 bases from J, leaving 9 bases between. Germline-derived CDR1 and CDR2 are MGHDK and SYGVNS. DNA of the CDR3: TGTGCCAGCAGTGGGGACTGGACCTACGAGCAGTACTTC. Translating gives CASSGDWTYEQYF.

This chain uses TRBV5-1 with TRBJ1-2; 7 positions agree with TRBD1. Trimming at V came to 0 bases and at J to 4 bases, leaving 12 bases not matched to a gene. The CDR3 contains 17 residues. The germline V gene encodes CDR1 SGHRS and CDR2 YFSETQ. In DNA, the CDR3 is TGCGCCAGCAGCTTGGCCGGGGGAGGGGGCTACGGCTATGGCTACACCTTC. Its translation: CASSLAGGGGYGYGYTF.

The rearrangement joins TRBV5-6 to TRBJ2-7; TRBD1 might be the D (6 bases). This CDR3 region has 15 residues. CDR1 and CDR2 from the germline V gene are SGHDT and YYEEEE. V was trimmed by 0 bases and J by 3 bases, leaving 13 bases between them. DNA for the CDR3: TGTGCCAGCAGCTTGGGACAGGTGAGGATCTACGAGCAGTACTTC. Protein: CASSLGQVRIYEQYF. Drawing the rest from reference TRBV5-6 and TRBJ2-7, the complete variable domain is DAGVTQSPTHLIKTRGQQVTLRCSPKSGHDTVSWYQQALGQGPQFIFQYYEEEERQRGNFPDRFSGHQFPNYSSELNVNALLLGDSALYLCASSLGQVRIYEQYFGPGTRLTVT.

The chain links TRBV28 to TRBJ2-7; 8 nucleotides line up with TRBD1. Germline V gene sequence: CDR1 MDHEN, CDR2 SYDVKM. The V gene end was trimmed by 6 bases and the J gene end by 7 bases; junction bases not matched to a gene: 14. This CDR3 is built from 15 residues. The DNA for the CDR3 is TGTGCCAGCAGGACCGCGGGGCAGGGGGCAGGTGAGCAGTACTTC. This gives the protein CASRTAGQGAGEQYF.

Notes on this clone: Other nucleotide sequences from this sample produce the same CDR3. The rearrangement links TRBV5-1 to TRBJ1-5; maybe TRBD1 (6 bases). The CDR3 loop spans 14 amino acids. Germline V gene sequence: CDR1 SGHRS, CDR2 YFSETQ. V was shortened by 4 bases and J by 4 bases, with 12 bases between the two germline ends. CDR3 nucleotide sequence: TGCGCCAGCAGCCCCGGACAGAGTAATCAGCCCCAGCATTTT. Its translation is CASSPGQSNQPQHF.

This clone came up a few times. The V gene is TRBV5-1, the J gene TRBJ2-3; D is ambiguous. Per the germline V gene, CDR1 is SGHRS and CDR2 is YFSETQ. CDR3 length: 15 amino acids. The V end lost 0 bases, the J end lost 1 base, and 9 bases lay between the germline ends. The CDR3 region is CASSLAVVGTDTQYF. CDR3 coding DNA: TGCGCCAGCAGCTTGGCAGTCGTGGGCACAGATACGCAGTATTTT.

The chain employs TRBV25-1 and TRBJ2-7, with D perhaps matching TRBD1 (5 bases). The germline V gene encodes CDR1 MGHDK and CDR2 SYGVNS. The length of the CDR3 is 13 residues. V was pared by 10 bases and J by 2 bases, with 15 bases between. This chain's CDR3 is CATGRGPTYEQYF. The CDR3 DNA reads TGTGCCACCGGAAGGGGTCCTACCTACGAGCAGTACTTC.

The chain uses TRBV7-2 and TRBJ1-3; D call uncertain. The CDR3 loop spans 17 amino acids. The V gene lost 1 base and the J gene lost 2 bases, with 15 bases spanning the gap. Germline assignment: CDR1 SGHTA and CDR2 FQGNSA. CDR3 nucleotides: TGTGCCAGCAGCTTAGAGGCAGGCCGAAGAACTGGAAACACCATATATTTT. It specifies CASSLEAGRRTGNTIYF.

The chain is built from TRBV10-3 and TRBJ2-2; 9 bases agree with TRBD2. The CDR3 runs to 17 residues. The V gene end was trimmed by 4 bases and the J gene end by 2 bases; junction bases not matched to a gene: 8. In germline, CDR1 is ENHRY, CDR2 SYGVKD. Here the CDR3 reads CAISGASGTINTGELFF. The CDR3 DNA is TGTGCCATCAGTGGGGCTAGCGGGACGATCAACACCGGGGAGCTGTTTTTT.

V and J are TRBV19 and TRBJ2-4; D unresolved. The germline CDR1 and CDR2 sequences are LNHDA and SQIVND (reference sequence). The CDR3 loop spans 17 amino acids. V was clipped by 1 base and J by 0 bases, with 13 bases between them. The CDR3 DNA reads TGTGCCAGTAGTATAGTCCCCCAGGTGGCAGCCAAAAACATTCAGTACTTC. Translating it yields CASSIVPQVAAKNIQYF.

V usage is TRBV6-1 and J usage is TRBJ2-7; 9 bases map to TRBD1. CDR3 length equals 14 residues. V gave up 6 bases and J gave up 1 base; unmatched junction bases: 4. Germline CDR1 is MNHNS and CDR2 is SASEGT. This CDR3 is CASRLGQGSYEQYF. The DNA for the CDR3 is TGTGCCAGCAGACTGGGACAGGGATCCTACGAGCAGTACTTC.

The gene calls are TRBV10-3 and TRBJ1-1, with D uncertain. This CDR3 is 13 amino acids long. Trimming took 3 bases from V and 4 from J, leaving 9 bases between them. Looked up from germline, CDR1 is ENHRY and CDR2 is SYGVKD. The CDR3 loop reads CAISDRVGTEAFF. CDR3 bases: TGTGCCATCAGTGACCGGGTGGGCACTGAAGCTTTCTTT.

The rearrangement links TRBV10-1 to TRBJ2-2, with 9 bases that match TRBD1. Germline values: CDR1 WNHNN, CDR2 SYGVQD (reference sequence). Unmatched junction bases numbered 3, after V lost 7 bases and J lost 0 bases. The CDR3 consists of 15 residues. Here the CDR3 DNA reads TGCGCCAGCACCCGGGACAGGGCGAACACCGGGGAGCTGTTTTTT. It translates to CASTRDRANTGELFF.